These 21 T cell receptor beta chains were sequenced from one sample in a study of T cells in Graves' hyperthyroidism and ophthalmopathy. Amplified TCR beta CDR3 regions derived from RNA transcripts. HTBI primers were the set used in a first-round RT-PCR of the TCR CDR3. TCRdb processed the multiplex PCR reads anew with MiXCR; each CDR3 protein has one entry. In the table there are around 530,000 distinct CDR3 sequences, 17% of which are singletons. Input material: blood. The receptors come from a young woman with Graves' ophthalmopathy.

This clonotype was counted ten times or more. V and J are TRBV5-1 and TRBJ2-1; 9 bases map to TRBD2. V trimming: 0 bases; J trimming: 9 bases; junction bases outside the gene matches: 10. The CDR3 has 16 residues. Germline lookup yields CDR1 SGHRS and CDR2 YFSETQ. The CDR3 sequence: CASSLGRLAGTGEQFF. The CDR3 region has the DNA TGCGCCAGCAGCTTGGGACGGCTAGCGGGAACGGGTGAGCAGTTCTTC.

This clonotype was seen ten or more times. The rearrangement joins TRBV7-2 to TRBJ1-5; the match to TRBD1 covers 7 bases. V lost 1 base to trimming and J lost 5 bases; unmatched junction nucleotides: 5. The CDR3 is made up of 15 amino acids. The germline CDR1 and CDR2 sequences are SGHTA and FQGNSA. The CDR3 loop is CASSLDGQGDQPQHF. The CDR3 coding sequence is TGTGCCAGCAGCTTAGATGGGCAGGGGGATCAGCCCCAGCATTTT. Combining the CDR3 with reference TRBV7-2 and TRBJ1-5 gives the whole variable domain GAGVSQSPSNKVTEKGKDVELRCDPISGHTALYWYRQSLGQGLEFLIYFQGNSAPDKSGLPSDRFSAERTGGSVSTLTIQRTQQEDSAVYLCASSLDGQGDQPQHFGDGTRLSIL.

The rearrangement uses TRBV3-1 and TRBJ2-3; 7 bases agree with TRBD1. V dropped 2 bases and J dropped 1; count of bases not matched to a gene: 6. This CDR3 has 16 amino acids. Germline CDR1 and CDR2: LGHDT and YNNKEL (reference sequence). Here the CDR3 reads CASSQPGQQRTDTQYF. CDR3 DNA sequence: TGTGCCAGCAGCCAACCGGGACAGCAACGCACAGATACGCAGTATTTT.

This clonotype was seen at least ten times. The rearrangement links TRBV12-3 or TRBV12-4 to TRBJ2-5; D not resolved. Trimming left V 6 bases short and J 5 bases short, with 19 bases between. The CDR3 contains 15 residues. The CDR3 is CASRYPVGRSETQYF. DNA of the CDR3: TGTGCCAGCAGATACCCAGTAGGGCGGTCGGAGACCCAGTACTTC.

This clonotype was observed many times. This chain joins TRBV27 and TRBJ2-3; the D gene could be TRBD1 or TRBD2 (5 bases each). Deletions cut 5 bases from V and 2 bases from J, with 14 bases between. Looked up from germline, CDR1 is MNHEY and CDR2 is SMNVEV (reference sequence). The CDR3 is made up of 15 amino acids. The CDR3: CASSLRDPATDTQYF. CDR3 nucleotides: TGTGCCAGCAGTCTCCGGGACCCAGCCACAGATACGCAGTATTTT.

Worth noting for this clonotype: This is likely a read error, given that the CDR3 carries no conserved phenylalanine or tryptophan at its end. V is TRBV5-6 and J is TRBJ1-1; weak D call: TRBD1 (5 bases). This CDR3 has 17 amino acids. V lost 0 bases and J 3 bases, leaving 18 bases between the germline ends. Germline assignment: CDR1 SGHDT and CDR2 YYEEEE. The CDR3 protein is CASSLAHLITTDTEAFL. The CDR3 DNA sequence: TGTGCCAGCAGCTTGGCACACCTAATAACGACAGACACTGAAGCTTTCCTT.

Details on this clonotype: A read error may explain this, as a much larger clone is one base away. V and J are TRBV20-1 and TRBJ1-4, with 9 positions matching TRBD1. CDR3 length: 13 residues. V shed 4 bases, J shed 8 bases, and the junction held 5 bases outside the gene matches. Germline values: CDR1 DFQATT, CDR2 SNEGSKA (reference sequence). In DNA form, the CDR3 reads TGCAGTGCTACCAGACAGGGGGGCGAAAAACTGTTTTTT. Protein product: CSATRQGGEKLFF.

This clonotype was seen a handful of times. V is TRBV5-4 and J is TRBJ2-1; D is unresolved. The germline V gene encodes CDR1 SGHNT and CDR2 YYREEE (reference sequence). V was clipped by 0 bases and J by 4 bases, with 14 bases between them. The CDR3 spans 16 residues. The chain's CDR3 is CASSLGRQESYNEQFF. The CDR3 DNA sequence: TGTGCCAGCAGCTTGGGACGTCAGGAGAGTTACAATGAGCAGTTCTTC. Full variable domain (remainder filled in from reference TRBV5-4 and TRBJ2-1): ETGVTQSPTHLIKTRGQQVTLRCSSQSGHNTVSWYQQALGQGPQFIFQYYREEENGRGNFPPRFSGLQFPNYSSELNVNALELDDSALYLCASSLGRQESYNEQFFGPGTRLTVL.

CDR3 sequence (DNA): TGTGCCAGCACGGGACAGCCTAACACCGGGGAGCTGTTTTTT. It encodes CASTGQPNTGELFF. The J gene is TRBJ2-2, the V gene TRBV6-1; 7 nucleotides match TRBD1. In germline, CDR1 is MNHNS, CDR2 SASEGT. Trimming cost V 7 bases and J 2 bases; bases outside gene matches: 4. This CDR3 has 14 amino acids.

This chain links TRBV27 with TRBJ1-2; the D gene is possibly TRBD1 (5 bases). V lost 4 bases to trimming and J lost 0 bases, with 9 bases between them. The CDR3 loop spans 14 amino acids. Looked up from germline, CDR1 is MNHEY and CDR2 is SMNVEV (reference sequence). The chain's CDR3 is CASSWGGSNYGYTF. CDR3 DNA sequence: TGTGCCAGCAGTTGGGGGGGGTCTAACTATGGCTACACCTTC.

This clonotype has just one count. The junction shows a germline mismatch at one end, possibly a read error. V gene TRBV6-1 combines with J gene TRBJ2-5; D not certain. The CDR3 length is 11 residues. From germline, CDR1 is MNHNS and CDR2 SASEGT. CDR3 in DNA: TGTGCCGGCAGTAGCCGGGAGACCCAGTACTTC. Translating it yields CAGSSRETQYF.

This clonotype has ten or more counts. The CDR3 is CSGARTSNNEQFF. For the CDR3, the DNA is TGCAGTGGGGCGCGTACGTCAAACAATGAGCAGTTCTTC. The chain recombines TRBV20-1 with TRBJ2-1; D not certain. CDR3 length: 13 residues. Germline V gene lookup returns CDR1 DFQATT and CDR2 SNEGSKA (reference sequence). V was pared by 7 bases and J by 5 bases, with 15 bases between.

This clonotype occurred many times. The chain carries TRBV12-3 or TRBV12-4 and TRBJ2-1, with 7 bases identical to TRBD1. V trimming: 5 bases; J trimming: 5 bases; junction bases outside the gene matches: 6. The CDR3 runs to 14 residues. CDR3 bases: TGTGCCAGCAGTCTCGGACAGGAGAACAATGAGCAGTTCTTC. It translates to CASSLGQENNEQFF.

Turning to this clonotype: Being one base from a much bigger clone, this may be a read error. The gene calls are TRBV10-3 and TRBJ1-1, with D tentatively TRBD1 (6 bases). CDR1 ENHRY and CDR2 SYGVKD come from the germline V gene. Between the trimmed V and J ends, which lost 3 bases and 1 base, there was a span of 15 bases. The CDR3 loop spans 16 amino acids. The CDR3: CAISEDHRVKNTEAFF. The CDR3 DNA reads TGTGCCATCAGTGAAGACCACAGGGTTAAGAACACTGAAGCTTTCTTT.

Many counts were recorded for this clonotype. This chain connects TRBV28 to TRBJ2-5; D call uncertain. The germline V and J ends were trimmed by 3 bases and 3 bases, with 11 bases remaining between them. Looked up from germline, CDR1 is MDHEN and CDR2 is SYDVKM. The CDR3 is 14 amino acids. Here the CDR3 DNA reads TGTGCCAGCAGTTTGGCAGGAAGGGAAGAGACCCAGTACTTC. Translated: CASSLAGREETQYF.

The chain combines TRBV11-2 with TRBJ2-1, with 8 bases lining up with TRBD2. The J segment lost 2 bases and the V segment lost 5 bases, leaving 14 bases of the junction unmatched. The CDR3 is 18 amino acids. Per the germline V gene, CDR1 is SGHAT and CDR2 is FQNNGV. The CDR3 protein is CASSPGDSGIWTYNEQFF. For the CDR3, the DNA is TGTGCCAGCAGCCCCGGTGATAGCGGGATATGGACCTACAATGAGCAGTTCTTC.

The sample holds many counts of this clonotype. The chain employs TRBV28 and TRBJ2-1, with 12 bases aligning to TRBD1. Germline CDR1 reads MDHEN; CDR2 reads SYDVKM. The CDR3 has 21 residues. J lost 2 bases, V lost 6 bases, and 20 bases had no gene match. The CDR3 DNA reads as TGTGCCAGCAGCTCTCTCCGTACCGGGACAGGGGGCCGCTACACCTACAATGAGCAGTTCTTC. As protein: CASSSLRTGTGGRYTYNEQFF.

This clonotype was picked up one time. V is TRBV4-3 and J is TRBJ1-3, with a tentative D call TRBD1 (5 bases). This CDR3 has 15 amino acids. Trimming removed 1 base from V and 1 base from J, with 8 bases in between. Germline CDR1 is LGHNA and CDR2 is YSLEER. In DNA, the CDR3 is TGCGCCAGCAGCCAAGGTTCAGGGTCTGGAAACACCATATATTTT. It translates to CASSQGSGSGNTIYF.

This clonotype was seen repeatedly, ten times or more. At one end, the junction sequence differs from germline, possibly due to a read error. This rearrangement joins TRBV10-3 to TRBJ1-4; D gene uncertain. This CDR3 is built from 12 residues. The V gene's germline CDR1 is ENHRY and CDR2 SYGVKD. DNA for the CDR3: TGTGCCATCAGTGCGAACAACGAAAACCTGTTTTTT. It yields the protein CAISANNENLFF.

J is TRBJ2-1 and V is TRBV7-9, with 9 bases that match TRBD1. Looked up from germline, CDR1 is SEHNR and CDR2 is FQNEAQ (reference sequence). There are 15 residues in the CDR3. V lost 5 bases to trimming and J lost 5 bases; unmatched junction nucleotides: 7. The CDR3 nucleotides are TGTGCCAGCAGCCTCACACAGGGGGCCAACAATGAGCAGTTCTTC. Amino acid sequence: CASSLTQGANNEQFF. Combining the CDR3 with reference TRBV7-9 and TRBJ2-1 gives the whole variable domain DTGVSQNPRHKITKRGQNVTFRCDPISEHNRLYWYRQTLGQGPEFLTYFQNEAQLEKSRLLSDRFSAERPKGSFSTLEIQRTEQGDSAMYLCASSLTQGANNEQFFGPGTRLTVL.

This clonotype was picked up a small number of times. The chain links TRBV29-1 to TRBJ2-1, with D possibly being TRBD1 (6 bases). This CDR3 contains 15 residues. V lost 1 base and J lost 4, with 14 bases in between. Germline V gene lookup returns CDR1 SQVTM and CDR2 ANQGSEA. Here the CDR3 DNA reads TGCAGCGTTGAAGGGGGGCGGAATCTTTACAATGAGCAGTTCTTC. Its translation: CSVEGGRNLYNEQFF.